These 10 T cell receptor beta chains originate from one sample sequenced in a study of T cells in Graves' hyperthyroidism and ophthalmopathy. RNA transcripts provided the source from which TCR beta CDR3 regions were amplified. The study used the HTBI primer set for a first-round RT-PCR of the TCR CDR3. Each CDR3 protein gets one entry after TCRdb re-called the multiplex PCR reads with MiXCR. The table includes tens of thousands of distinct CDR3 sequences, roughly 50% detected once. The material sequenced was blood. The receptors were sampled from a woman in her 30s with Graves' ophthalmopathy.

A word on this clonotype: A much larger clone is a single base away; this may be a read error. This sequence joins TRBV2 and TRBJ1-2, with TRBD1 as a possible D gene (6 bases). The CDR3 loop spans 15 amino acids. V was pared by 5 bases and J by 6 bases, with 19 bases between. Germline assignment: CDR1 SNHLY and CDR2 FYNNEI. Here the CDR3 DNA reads TGTGCCAGCAGTTCCCCGCCGGACAGCGACAATGGCTACACCTTC. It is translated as CASSSPPDSDNGYTF.

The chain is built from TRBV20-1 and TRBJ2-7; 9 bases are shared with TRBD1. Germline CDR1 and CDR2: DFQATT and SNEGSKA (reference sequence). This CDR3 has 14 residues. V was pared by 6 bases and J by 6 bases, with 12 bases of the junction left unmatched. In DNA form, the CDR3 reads TGCAGTGCCGAGCCCGGGACAGGGACGAGCGAGCAGTACTTC. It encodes CSAEPGTGTSEQYF.

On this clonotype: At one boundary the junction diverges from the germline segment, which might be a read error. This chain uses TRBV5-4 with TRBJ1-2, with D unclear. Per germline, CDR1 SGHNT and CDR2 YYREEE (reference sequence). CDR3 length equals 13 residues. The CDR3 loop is CTSSLWERYGYTF. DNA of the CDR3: TGTACCAGCAGCTTGTGGGAAAGATATGGCTACACCTTC.

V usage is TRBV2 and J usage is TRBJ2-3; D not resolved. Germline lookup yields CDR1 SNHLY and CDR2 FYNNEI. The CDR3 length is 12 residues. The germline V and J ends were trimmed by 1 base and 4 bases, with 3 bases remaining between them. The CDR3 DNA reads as TGTGCCAGCAGTGAAGACTCAGATACGCAGTATTTT. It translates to CASSEDSDTQYF.

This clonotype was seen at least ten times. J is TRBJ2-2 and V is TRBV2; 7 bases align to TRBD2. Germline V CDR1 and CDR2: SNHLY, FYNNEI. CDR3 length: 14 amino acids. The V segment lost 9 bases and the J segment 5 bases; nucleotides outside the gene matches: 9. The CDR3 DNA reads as TGTGCCAGAAGGGAGGGCCAGAGTACCGGGGAGCTGTTTTTT. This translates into CARREGQSTGELFF.

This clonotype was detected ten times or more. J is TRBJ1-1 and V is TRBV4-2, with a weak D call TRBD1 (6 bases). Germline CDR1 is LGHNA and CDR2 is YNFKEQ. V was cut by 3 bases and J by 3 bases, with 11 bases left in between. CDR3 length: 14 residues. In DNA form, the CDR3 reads TGTGCCAGCAGCCATGTTTCAGGGGACACTGAAGCTTTCTTT. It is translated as CASSHVSGDTEAFF.

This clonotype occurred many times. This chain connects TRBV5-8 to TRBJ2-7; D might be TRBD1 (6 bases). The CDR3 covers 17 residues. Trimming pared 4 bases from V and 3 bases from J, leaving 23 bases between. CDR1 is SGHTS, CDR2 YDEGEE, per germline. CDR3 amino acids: CASSRYRVLGDNYEQYF. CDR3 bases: TGTGCCAGCAGCCGGTACAGGGTCCTGGGGGACAACTACGAGCAGTACTTC.

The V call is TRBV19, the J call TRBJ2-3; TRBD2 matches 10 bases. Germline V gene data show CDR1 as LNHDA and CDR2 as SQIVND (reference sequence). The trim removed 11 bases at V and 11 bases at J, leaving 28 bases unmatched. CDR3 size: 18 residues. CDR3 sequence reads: CAGGGEGVSSGSDYEQYF. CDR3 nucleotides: TGTGCCGGTGGGGGCGAAGGGGTTTCTAGCGGGAGTGATTACGAGCAGTATTTT.

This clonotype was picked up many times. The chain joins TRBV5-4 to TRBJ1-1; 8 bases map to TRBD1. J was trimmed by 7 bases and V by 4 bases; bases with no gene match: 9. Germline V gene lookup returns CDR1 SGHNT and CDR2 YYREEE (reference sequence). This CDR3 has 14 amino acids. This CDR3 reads CASSQTGAVGEAFF. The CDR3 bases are TGTGCCAGCAGCCAGACAGGGGCGGTTGGTGAAGCTTTCTTT.

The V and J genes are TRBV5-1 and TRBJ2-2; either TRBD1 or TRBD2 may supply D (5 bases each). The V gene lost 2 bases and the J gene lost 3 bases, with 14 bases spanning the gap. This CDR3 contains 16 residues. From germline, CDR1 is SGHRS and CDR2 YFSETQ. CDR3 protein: CASSFLGAGYTGELFF. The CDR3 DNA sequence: TGCGCCAGCAGCTTCCTCGGGGCGGGTTACACCGGGGAGCTGTTTTTT.